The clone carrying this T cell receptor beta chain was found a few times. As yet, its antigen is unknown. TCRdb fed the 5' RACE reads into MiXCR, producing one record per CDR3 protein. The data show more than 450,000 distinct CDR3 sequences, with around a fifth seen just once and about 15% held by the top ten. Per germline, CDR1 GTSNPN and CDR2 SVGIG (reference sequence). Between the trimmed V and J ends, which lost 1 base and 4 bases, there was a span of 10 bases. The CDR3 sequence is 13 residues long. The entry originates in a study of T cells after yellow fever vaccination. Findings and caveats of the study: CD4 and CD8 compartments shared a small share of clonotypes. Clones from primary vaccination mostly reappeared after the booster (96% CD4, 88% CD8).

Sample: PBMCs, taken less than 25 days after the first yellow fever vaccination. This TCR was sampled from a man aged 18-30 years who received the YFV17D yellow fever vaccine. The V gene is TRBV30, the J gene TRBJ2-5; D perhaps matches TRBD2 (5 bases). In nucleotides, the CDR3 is TGTGCCTGGAGTGGCATCCGGGGAGAGACCCAGTACTTC. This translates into CAWSGIRGETQYF.